This T cell receptor beta chain was captured in a study of regulatory T cells in long-lasting Graves disease. Building of the TCR beta libraries involved iRepertoire HTBI primers and Arm-PCR of CDR3 regions. Authors' data handling: In the combined samples, 50 to 75 TRBV and 14 to 15 TRBJ segments were identified. TCRdb reprocessed the multiplex PCR reads with MiXCR, giving one entry per CDR3 protein. It is TCRdb's table, rather than the study itself, that gives the V and J calls and clone size. The repertoire holds 400,000 to 550,000 distinct CDR3 sequences, about 15% seen once, with about a sixth in the top ten. General observations from the study: Persistent disease preferred TRBV28, TRBJ1-2 and TRBJ2-5.

CDR3 length: 13 residues. Unmatched junction bases numbered 5, after V lost 7 bases and J lost 6 bases. Time point denoted: newly diagnosed GD, antithyroid drugs for less than 3 months. PBMCs were the source of the RNA used for TCR sequencing. To note about this clonotype: The antigen remains undetermined.

These data were also reused for a study on T cells in Graves' hyperthyroidism and ophthalmopathy. That source notes: Uncontrolled infection, other autoimmune disease, pregnancy or lactation barred patients from enrollment.

The TCR sequence derives from a woman aged 25 to 39 with Graves disease. Sample: peripheral blood mononuclear cells (PBMCs), taken at new diagnosis, from a patient treated with antithyroid drugs. The chain employs TRBV12-3 or TRBV12-4 and TRBJ2-1, with 8 bases that match TRBD1. The CDR3 bases are TGTGCCAGCACCCAAGGACAGGGCAATGAGCAGTTCTTC. Translating gives CASTQGQGNEQFF.